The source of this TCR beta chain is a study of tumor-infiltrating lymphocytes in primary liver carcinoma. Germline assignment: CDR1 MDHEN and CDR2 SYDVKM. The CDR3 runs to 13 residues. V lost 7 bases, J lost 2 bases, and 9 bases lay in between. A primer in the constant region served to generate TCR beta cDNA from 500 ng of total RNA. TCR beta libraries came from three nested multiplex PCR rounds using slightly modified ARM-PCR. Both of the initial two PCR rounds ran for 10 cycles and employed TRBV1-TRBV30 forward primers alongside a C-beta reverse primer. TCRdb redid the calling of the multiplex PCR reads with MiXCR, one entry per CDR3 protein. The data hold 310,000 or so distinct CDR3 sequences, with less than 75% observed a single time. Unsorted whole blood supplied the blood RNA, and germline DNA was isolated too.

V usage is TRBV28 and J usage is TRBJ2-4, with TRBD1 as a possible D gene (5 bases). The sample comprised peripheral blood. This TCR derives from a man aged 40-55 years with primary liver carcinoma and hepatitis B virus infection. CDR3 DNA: TGTGCCAGCATAGGGGATCCCAAAAACATTCAGTACTTC. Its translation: CASIGDPKNIQYF.